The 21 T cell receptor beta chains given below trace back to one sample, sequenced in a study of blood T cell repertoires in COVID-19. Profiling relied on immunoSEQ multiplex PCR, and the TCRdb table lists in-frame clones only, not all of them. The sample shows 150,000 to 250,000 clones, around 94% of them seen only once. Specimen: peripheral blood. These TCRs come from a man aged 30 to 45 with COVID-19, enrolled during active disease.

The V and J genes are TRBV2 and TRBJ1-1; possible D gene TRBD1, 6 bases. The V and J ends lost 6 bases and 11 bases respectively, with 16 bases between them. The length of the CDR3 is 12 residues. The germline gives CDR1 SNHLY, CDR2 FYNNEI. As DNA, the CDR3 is TGTGCCAGCAGGAGACCCACAGGGCTGGCTTTCTTT. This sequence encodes CASRRPTGLAFF.

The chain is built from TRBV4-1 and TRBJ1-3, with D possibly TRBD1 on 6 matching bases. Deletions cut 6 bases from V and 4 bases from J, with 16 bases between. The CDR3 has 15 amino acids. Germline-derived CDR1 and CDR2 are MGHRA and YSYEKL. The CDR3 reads CASRTGRARGNTIYF. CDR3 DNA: TGCGCCAGCAGAACAGGGAGGGCCAGGGGAAACACCATATATTTT.

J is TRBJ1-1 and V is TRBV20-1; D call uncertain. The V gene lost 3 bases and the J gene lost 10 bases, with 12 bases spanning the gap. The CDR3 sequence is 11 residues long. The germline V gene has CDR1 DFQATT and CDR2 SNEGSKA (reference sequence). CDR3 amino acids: CSARGRSGAFF. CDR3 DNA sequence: TGCAGTGCTAGGGGGAGAAGTGGAGCTTTCTTT.

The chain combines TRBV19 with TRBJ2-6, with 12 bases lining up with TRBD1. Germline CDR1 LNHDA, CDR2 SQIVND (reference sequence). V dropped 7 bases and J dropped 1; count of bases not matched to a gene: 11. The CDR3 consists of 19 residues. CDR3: CASTSLGGQGASGANVLTF. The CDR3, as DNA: TGTGCCAGTACCTCCTTGGGGGGACAGGGGGCTTCTGGGGCCAACGTCCTGACTTTC.

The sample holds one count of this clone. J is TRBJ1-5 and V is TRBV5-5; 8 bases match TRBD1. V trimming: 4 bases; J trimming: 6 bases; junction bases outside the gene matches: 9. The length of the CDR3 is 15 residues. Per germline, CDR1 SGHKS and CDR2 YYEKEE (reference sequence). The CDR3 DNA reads TGTGCCAGCAGCCCGACAGGGGATGCAGGTCAGCCCCAGCATTTT. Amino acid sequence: CASSPTGDAGQPQHF. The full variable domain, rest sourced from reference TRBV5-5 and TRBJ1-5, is DAGVTQSPTHLIKTRGQQVTLRCSPISGHKSVSWYQQVLGQGPQFIFQYYEKEERGRGNFPDRFSARQFPNYSSELNVNALLLGDSALYLCASSPTGDAGQPQHFGDGTRLSIL.

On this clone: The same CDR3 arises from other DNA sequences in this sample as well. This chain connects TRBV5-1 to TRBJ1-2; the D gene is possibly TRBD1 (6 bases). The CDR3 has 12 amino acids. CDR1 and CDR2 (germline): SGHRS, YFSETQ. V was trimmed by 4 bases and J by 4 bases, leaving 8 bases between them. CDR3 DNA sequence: TGCGCCAGCAGCCCGGACAGCTATGGCTACACCTTC. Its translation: CASSPDSYGYTF. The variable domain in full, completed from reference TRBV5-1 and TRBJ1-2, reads KAGVTQTPRYLIKTRGQQVTLSCSPISGHRSVSWYQQTPGQGLQFLFEYFSETQRNKGNFPGRFSGRQFSNSRSEMNVSTLELGDSALYLCASSPDSYGYTFGSGTRLTVV.

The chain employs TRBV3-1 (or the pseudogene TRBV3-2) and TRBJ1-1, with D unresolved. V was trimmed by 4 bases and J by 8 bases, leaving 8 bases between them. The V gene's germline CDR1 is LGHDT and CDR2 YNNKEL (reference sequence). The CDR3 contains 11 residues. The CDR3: CASSRNAEAFF. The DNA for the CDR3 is TGTGCCAGCAGCCGAAATGCGGAAGCTTTCTTT.

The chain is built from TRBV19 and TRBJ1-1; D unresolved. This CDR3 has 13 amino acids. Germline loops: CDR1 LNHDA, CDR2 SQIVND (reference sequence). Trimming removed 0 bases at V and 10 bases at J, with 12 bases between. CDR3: CASSIDWVSGAFF. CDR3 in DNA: TGTGCCAGTAGTATAGACTGGGTCTCGGGAGCTTTCTTT.

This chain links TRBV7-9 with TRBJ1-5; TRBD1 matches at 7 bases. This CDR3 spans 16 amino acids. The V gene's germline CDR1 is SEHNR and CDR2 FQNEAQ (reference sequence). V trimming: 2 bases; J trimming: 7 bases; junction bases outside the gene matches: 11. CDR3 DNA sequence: TGTGCCAGCAGCTTATGGGGCAGGGGGGTCGGACAGCCCCAGCATTTT. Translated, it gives CASSLWGRGVGQPQHF.

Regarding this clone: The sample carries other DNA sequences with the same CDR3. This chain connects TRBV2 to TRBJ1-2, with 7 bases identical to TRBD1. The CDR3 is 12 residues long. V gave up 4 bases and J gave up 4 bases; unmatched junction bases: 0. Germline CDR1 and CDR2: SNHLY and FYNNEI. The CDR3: CASSGTGYGYTF. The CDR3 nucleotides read TGTGCCAGCAGTGGGACAGGCTATGGCTACACCTTC.

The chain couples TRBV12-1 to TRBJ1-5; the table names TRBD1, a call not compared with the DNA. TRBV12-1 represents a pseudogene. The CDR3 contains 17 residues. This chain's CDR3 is CASRPFPGQGDDQPQHF. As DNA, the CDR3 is TGTGCCAGCAGACCGTTCCCGGGACAGGGTGATGATCAGCCCCAGCATTTT.

The CDR3, as DNA: TGTGCCAGCAGTCCCCGGACAGGGTCTTCTGTCGTAAACGAGCAGTACTTC. It specifies CASSPRTGSSVVNEQYF. The chain uses TRBV5-4 and TRBJ2-7, with 8 bases that match TRBD1. Losses at the gene ends were 5 bases for V and 5 bases for J; bases not matched to a gene: 18. CDR1 is SGHNT, CDR2 YYREEE, per germline (reference sequence). The CDR3 has 17 amino acids.

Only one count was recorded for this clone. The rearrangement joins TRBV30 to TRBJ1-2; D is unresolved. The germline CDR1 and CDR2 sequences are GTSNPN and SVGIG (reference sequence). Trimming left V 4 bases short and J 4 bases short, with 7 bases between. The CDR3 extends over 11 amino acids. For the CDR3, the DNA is TGTGCCTGGAATGGGCTCTATGGCTACACCTTC. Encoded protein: CAWNGLYGYTF.

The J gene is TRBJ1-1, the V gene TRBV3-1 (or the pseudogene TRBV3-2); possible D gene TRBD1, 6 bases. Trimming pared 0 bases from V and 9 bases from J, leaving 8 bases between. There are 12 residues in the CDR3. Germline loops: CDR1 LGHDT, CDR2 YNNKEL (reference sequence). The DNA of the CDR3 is TGTGCCAGCAGCCAAGATCAGGGGAAAGCTTTCTTT. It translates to CASSQDQGKAFF.

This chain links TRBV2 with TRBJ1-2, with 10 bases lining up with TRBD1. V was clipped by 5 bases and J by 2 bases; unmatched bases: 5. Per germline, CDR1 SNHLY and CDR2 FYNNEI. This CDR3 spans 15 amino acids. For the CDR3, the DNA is TGTGCCAGCAGTTTTGGGGGACAGGGGAACTATGGCTACACCTTC. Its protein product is CASSFGGQGNYGYTF.

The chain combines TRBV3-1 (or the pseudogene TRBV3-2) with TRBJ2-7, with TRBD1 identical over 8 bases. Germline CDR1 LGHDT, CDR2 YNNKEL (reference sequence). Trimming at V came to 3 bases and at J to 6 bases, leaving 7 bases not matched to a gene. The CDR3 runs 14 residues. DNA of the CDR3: TGTGCCAGCAGCCAGTCTGACAGGGGTAGCGAGCAGTACTTC. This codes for CASSQSDRGSEQYF.

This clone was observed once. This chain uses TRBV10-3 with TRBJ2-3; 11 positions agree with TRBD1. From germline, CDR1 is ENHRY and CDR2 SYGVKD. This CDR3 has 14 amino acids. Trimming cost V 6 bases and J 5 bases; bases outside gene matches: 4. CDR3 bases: TGTGCCATCAGCGGACAGGGGGCGCGAGATACGCAGTATTTT. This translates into CAISGQGARDTQYF.

The CDR3 reads CASSQGWGTEAFF. As DNA, the CDR3 is TGTGCCAGCAGTCAGGGTTGGGGCACTGAAGCTTTCTTT. The chain couples TRBV11-2 to TRBJ1-1, with D maybe TRBD1 (5 bases). This CDR3 comprises 13 residues. The germline V gene has CDR1 SGHAT and CDR2 FQNNGV. Trimming took 6 bases from V and 4 from J, leaving 12 bases between them.

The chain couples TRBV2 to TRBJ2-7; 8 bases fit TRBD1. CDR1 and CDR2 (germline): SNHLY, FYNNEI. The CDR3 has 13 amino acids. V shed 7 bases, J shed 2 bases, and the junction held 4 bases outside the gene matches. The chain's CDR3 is CASNEDRAYEQYF. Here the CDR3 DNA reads TGTGCCAGCAATGAGGACAGGGCCTACGAGCAGTACTTC.

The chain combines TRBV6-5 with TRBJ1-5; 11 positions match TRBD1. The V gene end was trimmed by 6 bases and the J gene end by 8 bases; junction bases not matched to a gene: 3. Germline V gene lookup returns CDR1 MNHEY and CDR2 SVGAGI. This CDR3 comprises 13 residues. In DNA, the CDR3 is TGTGCCAGCAGGGGGACAGGGGGAGAGCCCCAGCATTTT. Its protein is CASRGTGGEPQHF.

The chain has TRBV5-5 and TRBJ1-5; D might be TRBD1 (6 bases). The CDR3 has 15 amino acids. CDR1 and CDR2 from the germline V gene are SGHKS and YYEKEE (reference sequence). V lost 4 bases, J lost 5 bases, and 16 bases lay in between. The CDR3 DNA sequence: TGTGCCAGCAGCCTAACAGGGAAAGGGCATCAGCCCCAGCATTTT. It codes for CASSLTGKGHQPQHF. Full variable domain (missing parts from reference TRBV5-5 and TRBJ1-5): DAGVTQSPTHLIKTRGQQVTLRCSPISGHKSVSWYQQVLGQGPQFIFQYYEKEERGRGNFPDRFSARQFPNYSSELNVNALLLGDSALYLCASSLTGKGHQPQHFGDGTRLSIL.